Listed below are T cell receptor beta chains from one sample, sequenced in a study of beta chain features in type 1 diabetes. Produced via immunoSEQ multiplex PCR; TCRdb's table is partial and in-frame only. The table records about 210,000 clones, 9.5% to 13% of them present only once. Sequencing was done on a sample of central memory CD4+ T cells from blood. These receptors came from a man younger than 35 in good health. The CDR3 runs from the conserved cysteine through the conserved F or W. Fields, in order: V gene, J gene, CDR3 protein.

V gene: TRBV7-9; J gene: TRBJ1-5; CDR3 protein: CASSAEVSNQPQHF
V gene: TRBV2; J gene: TRBJ2-7; CDR3 protein: CASSVVILGEQYF
V gene: TRBV7-3; J gene: TRBJ2-7; CDR3 protein: CASSPGTGVHEQYF
V gene: TRBV11-2; J gene: TRBJ2-3; CDR3 protein: CASTPGLASTDTQYF
V gene: TRBV28; J gene: TRBJ1-1; CDR3 protein: CAVPLNTEAFF
V gene: TRBV5-1; J gene: TRBJ2-5; CDR3 protein: CASSLRGTFQETQYF
V gene: TRBV2; J gene: TRBJ2-1; CDR3 protein: CASRSSGTSYNEQFF
V gene: TRBV6-1; J gene: TRBJ2-5; CDR3 protein: CASSAGLAGPGETQYF
V gene: TRBV10-3; J gene: TRBJ2-3; CDR3 protein: CAISEAQRSSTDTQYF
V gene: TRBV15; J gene: TRBJ2-1; CDR3 protein: CATSGTYSYNEQFF
V gene: TRBV9; J gene: TRBJ2-7; CDR3 protein: CASSAKTGENYEQYF
V gene: TRBV10-3; J gene: TRBJ2-1; CDR3 protein: CAIRPGTSYNEQFF
V gene: TRBV6-5; J gene: TRBJ2-7; CDR3 protein: CASSYSEAASYEQYF
V gene: TRBV28; J gene: TRBJ2-1; CDR3 protein: CASSFPRGSYNEQFF
V gene: TRBV6-5; J gene: TRBJ1-2; CDR3 protein: CASSYRTGGVRGYTF
V gene: TRBV10-3; J gene: TRBJ2-5; CDR3 protein: CAISGGQLQETQYF
V gene: TRBV14; J gene: TRBJ2-2; CDR3 protein: CASSQVWWTGELFF
V gene: TRBV15; J gene: TRBJ2-5; CDR3 protein: CATSREESRVNETQYF
V gene: TRBV5-8; J gene: TRBJ2-7; CDR3 protein: CASSLAPGGYEQYF
V gene: TRBV7-2; J gene: TRBJ2-5; CDR3 protein: CASSFQASGQETQYF
V gene: TRBV4-2; J gene: TRBJ2-1; CDR3 protein: CASSLSGNNEQFF
V gene: TRBV29-1; J gene: TRBJ1-2; CDR3 protein: CSAPTVDYGYTF
V gene: TRBV20-1; J gene: TRBJ2-7; CDR3 protein: CSAWTRTAYF
V gene: TRBV30; J gene: TRBJ1-5; CDR3 protein: CAWSLAGGFLSQPQHF
V gene: TRBV13; J gene: TRBJ2-3; CDR3 protein: CASSFRGPTSTDTQYF
V gene: TRBV19; J gene: TRBJ2-1; CDR3 protein: CASSSWSSSYNEQFF
V gene: TRBV7-9; J gene: TRBJ1-1; CDR3 protein: CASSRYGEAFF
V gene: TRBV7-2; J gene: TRBJ2-5; CDR3 protein: CASREVGPQYF
V gene: TRBV30; J gene: TRBJ2-7; CDR3 protein: CAWSVDRGHYEQYF
V gene: TRBV10-3; J gene: TRBJ1-1; CDR3 protein: CAISGRQGANTEAFF
V gene: TRBV11-2; J gene: TRBJ2-1; CDR3 protein: CASSPSGASGYNEQFF
V gene: TRBV14; J gene: TRBJ2-2; CDR3 protein: CASSQGLNTGELFF
V gene: TRBV19; J gene: TRBJ2-3; CDR3 protein: CASSIREDTQYF
V gene: TRBV9; J gene: TRBJ2-1; CDR3 protein: CARPFNEQFF
V gene: TRBV5-6; J gene: TRBJ1-1; CDR3 protein: CASSRRTVNTEAFF
V gene: TRBV28; J gene: TRBJ2-7; CDR3 protein: CASSLNRYEQYF
V gene: TRBV11-1; J gene: TRBJ2-2; CDR3 protein: CASSIDRAGELFF
V gene: TRBV6-1; J gene: TRBJ2-7; CDR3 protein: CASSEAIGEQYF
V gene: TRBV7-2; J gene: TRBJ2-7; CDR3 protein: CASTSWGEQYF
V gene: TRBV7-2; J gene: TRBJ2-3; CDR3 protein: CASSSLASGGTDTQYF
V gene: TRBV6-6; J gene: TRBJ2-7; CDR3 protein: CASRGQGVGPYEQYF
V gene: TRBV30; J gene: TRBJ1-1; CDR3 protein: CAWSDGAGIEAFF
V gene: TRBV18; J gene: TRBJ1-1; CDR3 protein: CASSPQGANTEAFF